This T cell receptor (beta chain) appears in the sequencing data of a study of spatial heterogeneity in lung cancer. Study details: As counted in raw reads, each unique TCR and UMI combination appeared more than ten times on average. Study-wide results and limits: Ubiquitous, expanded tumor-derived TCRs were more frequently observed in blood at resection than at follow-up.

V was cut by 6 bases and J by 2 bases, with 14 bases left in between. CDR1 is DFQATT and CDR2 is SNEGSKA in the germline V gene (reference sequence). The CDR3 sequence is 13 residues long. Indicated time point: sample taken at primary tumor resection. In each case, whole RNA from tumor, nontumor lung or frozen PBMC was sequenced unsorted. This clonotype was counted at least ten times. Its target is not known. TCRdb re-analysed the 5' RACE reads in MiXCR, keeping a single row per CDR3 protein. The sample shows more than 65,000 distinct CDR3 sequences, under 8.5% of them seen only once. The V and J genes are TRBV20-1 and TRBJ2-7; perhaps TRBD2 as D (7 bases). Source: PBMCs, taken at surgery. This receptor was obtained from a male donor with early-stage non-small cell lung cancer. DNA of the CDR3: TGCAGTGCCCAGAGGGGGGGGACCTACGAGCAGTACTTC. It translates to CSAQRGGTYEQYF.